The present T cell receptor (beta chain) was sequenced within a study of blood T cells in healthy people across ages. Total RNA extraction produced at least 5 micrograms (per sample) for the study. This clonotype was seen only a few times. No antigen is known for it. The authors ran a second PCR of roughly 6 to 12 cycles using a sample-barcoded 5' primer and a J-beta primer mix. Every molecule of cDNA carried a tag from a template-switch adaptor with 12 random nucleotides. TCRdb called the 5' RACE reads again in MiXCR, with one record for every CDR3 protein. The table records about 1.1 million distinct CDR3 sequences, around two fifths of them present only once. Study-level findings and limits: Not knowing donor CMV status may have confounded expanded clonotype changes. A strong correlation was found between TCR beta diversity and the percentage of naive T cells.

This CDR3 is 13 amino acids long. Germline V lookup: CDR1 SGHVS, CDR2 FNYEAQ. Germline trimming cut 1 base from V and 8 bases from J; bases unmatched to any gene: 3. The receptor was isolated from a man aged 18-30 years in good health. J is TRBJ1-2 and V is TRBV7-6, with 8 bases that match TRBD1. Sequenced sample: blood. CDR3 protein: CASSLGQGTGYTF. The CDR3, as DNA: TGTGCCAGCAGCTTAGGACAGGGGACCGGCTACACCTTC. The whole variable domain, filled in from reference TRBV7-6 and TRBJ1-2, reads GAGVSQSPRYKVTKRGQDVALRCDPISGHVSLYWYRQALGQGPEFLTYFNYEAQQDKSGLPNDRFSAERPEGSISTLTIQRTEQRDSAMYRCASSLGQGTGYTFGSGTRLTVV.